These 5 T cell receptor beta chains came from one sample sequenced in a study of T cell responses to AZD1222 COVID-19 vaccine. Profiled with immunoSEQ multiplex PCR; TCRdb holds only in-frame clones, not every one. The sample holds about 100,000 clones, around 90% seen once. Sequenced here: peripheral blood, sampled on day 0 of AZD1222 vaccination. All receptors come from an adult in good health.

The genes are TRBV5-6 and TRBJ2-7; no firm D call. The CDR3 is 13 residues long. Trimming took off 7 bases at V and 0 bases at J, with 11 bases between the two ends. In germline, CDR1 is SGHDT, CDR2 YYEEEE. CDR3 nucleotide sequence: TGTGCCAGCTGTGAACGCATCTCCTACGAGCAGTACTTC. This translates into CASCERISYEQYF.

The chain uses TRBV9 and TRBJ2-7; D gene uncertain. Germline loops: CDR1 SGDLS, CDR2 YYNGEE. The CDR3 totals 13 residues. The V gene lost 0 bases and the J gene lost 6 bases, with 10 bases spanning the gap. CDR3 bases: TGTGCCAGCAGCGTAGGTGGATTCAGCGAGCAGTACTTC. Amino acids: CASSVGGFSEQYF. Based on the CDR3 plus reference TRBV9 and TRBJ2-7, the full variable domain is DSGVTQTPKHLITATGQRVTLRCSPRSGDLSVYWYQQSLDQGLQFLIQYYNGEERAKGNILERFSAQQFPDLHSELNLSSLELGDSALYFCASSVGGFSEQYFGPGTRLTVT.

V and J are TRBV9 and TRBJ2-5; TRBD2 agrees at 7 bases. This CDR3 contains 15 residues. V dropped 2 bases and J dropped 2; count of bases not matched to a gene: 6. The germline V gene has CDR1 SGDLS and CDR2 YYNGEE. The CDR3 nucleotides are TGTGCCAGCAGCGTTCTTCCTAGCGGTCAAGAGACCCAGTACTTC. Translating it yields CASSVLPSGQETQYF.

CDR3 sequence reads: CASAWREGRNIQYF. Here the CDR3 DNA reads TGTGCCAGCGCATGGCGGGAGGGCCGGAACATTCAGTACTTC. The rearrangement joins TRBV6-5 to TRBJ2-4; 9 bases fit TRBD2. The CDR3 extends over 14 amino acids. V shed 8 bases, J shed 7 bases, and the junction held 9 bases outside the gene matches. Germline assignment: CDR1 MNHEY and CDR2 SVGAGI.

In this sample, this clone turned up a few times. J is TRBJ2-1 and V is TRBV9; 7 bases align to TRBD1. Germline CDR1 SGDLS, CDR2 YYNGEE. The CDR3 sequence is 15 residues long. The junction had 3 bases not matched to a gene; V was cut back by 0 bases and J by 3 bases. The CDR3 DNA reads TGTGCCAGCAGCGTAGACGGGACAGACTACAATGAGCAGTTCTTC. Protein: CASSVDGTDYNEQFF.